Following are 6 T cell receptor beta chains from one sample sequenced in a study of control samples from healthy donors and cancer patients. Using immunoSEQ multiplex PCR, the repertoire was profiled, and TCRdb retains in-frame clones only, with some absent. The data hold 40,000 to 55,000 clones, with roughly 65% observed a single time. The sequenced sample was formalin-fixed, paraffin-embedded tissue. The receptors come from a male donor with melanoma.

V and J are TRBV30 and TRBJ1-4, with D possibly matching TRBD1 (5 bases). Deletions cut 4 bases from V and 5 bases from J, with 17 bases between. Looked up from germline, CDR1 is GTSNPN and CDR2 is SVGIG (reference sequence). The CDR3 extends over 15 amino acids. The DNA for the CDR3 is TGTGCCTGGAAGGGGCGGGGCCGGACAAATGAAAAACTGTTTTTT. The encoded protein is CAWKGRGRTNEKLFF.

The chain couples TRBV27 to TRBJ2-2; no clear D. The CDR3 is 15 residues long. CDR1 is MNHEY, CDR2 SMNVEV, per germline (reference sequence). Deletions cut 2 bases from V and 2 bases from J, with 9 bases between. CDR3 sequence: CASSLLGINTGELFF. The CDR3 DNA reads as TGTGCCAGCAGTTTACTAGGGATAAACACCGGGGAGCTGTTTTTT.

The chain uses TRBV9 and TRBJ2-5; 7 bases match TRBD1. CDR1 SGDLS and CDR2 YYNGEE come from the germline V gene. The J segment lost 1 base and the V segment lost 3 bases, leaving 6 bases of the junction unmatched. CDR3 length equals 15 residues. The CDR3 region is CASSGTGQSQETQYF. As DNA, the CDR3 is TGTGCCAGCAGCGGAACGGGACAGTCCCAAGAGACCCAGTACTTC.

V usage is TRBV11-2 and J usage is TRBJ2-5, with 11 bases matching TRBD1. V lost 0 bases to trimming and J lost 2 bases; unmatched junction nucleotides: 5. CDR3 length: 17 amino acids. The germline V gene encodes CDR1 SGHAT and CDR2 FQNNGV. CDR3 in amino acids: CASSLDRTGGKQETQYF. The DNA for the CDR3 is TGTGCCAGCAGCTTAGATCGGACAGGGGGCAAGCAAGAGACCCAGTACTTC.

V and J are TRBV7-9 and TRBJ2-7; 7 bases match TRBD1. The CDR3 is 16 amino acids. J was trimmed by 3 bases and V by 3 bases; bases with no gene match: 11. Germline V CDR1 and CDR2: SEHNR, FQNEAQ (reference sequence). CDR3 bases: TGTGCCAGCAGCTTCAGTTGGGACAGCCAGAGCTACGAGCAGTACTTC. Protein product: CASSFSWDSQSYEQYF.

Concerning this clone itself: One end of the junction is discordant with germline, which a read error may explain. The chain's CDR3 is CASSEPLAGRTDTQYF. The CDR3 bases are TGTGCTAGCAGTGAACCCCTAGCGGGAAGGACAGATACGCAGTATTTT. V is TRBV2 and J is TRBJ2-3; 9 positions agree with TRBD2. There are 16 residues in the CDR3. Germline CDR1 and CDR2: SNHLY and FYNNEI.